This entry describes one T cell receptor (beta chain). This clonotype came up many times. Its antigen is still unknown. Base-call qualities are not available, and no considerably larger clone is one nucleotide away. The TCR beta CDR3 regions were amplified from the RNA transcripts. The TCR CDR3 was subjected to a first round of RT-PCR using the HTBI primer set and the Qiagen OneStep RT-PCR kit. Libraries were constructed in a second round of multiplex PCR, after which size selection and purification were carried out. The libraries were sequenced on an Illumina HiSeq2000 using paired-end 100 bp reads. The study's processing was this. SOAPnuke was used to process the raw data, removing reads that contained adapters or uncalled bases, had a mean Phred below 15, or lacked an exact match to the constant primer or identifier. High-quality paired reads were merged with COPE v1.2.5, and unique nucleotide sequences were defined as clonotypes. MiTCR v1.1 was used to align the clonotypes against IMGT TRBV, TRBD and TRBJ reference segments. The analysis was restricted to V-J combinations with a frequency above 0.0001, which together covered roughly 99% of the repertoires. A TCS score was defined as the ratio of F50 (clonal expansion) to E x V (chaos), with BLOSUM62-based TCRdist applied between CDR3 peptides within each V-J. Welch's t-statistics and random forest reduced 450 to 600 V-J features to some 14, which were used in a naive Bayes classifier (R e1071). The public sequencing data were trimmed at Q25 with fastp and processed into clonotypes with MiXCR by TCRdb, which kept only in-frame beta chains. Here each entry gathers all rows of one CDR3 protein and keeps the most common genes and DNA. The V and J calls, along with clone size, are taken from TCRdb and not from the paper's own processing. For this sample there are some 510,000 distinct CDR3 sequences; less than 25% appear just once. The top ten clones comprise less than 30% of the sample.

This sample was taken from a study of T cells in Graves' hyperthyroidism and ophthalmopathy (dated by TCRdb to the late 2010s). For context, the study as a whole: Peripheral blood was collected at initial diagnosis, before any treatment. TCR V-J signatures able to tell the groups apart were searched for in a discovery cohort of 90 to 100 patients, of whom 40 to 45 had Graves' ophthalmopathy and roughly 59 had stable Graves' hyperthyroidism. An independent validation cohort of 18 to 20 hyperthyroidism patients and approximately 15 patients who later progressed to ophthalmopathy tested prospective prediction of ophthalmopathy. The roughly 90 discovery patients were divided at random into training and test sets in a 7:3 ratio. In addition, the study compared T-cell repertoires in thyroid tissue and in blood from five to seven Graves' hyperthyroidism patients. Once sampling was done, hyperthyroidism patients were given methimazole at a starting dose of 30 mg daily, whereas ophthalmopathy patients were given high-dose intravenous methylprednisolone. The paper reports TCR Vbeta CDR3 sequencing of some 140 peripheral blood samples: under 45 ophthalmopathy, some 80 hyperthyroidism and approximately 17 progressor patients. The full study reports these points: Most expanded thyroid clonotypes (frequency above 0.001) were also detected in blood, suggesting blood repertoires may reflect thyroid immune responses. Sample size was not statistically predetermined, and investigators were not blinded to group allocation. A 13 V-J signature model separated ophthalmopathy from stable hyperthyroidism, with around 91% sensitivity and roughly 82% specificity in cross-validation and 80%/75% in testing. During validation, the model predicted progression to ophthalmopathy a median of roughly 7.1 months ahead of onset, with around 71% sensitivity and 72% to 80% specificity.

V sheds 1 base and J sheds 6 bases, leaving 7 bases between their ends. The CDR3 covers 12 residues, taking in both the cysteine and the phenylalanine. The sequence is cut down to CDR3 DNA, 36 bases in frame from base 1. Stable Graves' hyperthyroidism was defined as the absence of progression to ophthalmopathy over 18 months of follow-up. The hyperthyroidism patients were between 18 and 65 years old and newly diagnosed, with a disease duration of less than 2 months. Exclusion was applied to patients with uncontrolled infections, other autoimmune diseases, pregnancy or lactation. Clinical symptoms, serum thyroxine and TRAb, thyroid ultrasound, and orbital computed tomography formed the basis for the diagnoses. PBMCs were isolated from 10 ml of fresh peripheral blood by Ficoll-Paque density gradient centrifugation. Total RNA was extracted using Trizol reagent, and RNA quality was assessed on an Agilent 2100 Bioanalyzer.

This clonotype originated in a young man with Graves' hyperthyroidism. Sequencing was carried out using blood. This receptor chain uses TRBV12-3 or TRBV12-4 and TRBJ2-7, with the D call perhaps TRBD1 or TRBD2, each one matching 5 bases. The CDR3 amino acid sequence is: CASSLGGVEQYF. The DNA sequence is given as TGTGCCAGCAGTTTAGGAGGGGTCGAGCAGTACTTC.